Shown below are 3 T cell receptor beta chains from a single sample sequenced in a study of T cell repertoires in ileal Crohn's disease. Measured with immunoSEQ multiplex PCR; TCRdb has only the in-frame clones, and not every one. This sample has 30,000 to 35,000 clones, with around 80% found just once. Sequenced material: ileal tissue. These receptor sequences come from an adult with Crohn's disease.

This clone was observed once. The chain couples TRBV5-1 to TRBJ2-3, with 7 positions matching TRBD2. Trimming cost V 2 bases and J 1 base; bases outside gene matches: 7. Germline lookup yields CDR1 SGHRS and CDR2 YFSETQ. The CDR3 is 16 amino acids. The CDR3 DNA reads as TGCGCCAGCAGCTTTCGAGCGGGGTGGGGCACAGATACGCAGTATTTT. It encodes CASSFRAGWGTDTQYF.

The chain joins TRBV2 to TRBJ2-5; D is ambiguous. The DNA end favors TRBJ2-7, so the J call may be wrong. This CDR3 spans 11 amino acids. Germline CDR1 is SNHLY and CDR2 is FYNNEI. The CDR3 spells CASSGHYEQYF. CDR3 DNA: TGTGCCAGCAGTGGCCACTACGAGCAGTACTTC.

By sample share, this clone is hyperexpanded. The chain is built from TRBV6-4 and TRBJ1-1, with D unclear. V shed 2 bases and J shed 5 bases, with 9 bases lying between them. The length of the CDR3 is 13 residues. CDR1 MRHNA and CDR2 SNTAGT come from the germline V gene. Written as DNA, the CDR3 is TGTGCCAGCAGTGACGGCCCCCTGACTGAAGCTTTCTTT. It specifies CASSDGPLTEAFF.